This TCR beta chain was captured by sequencing in a study of spatial heterogeneity in lung cancer. Every TCR cDNA molecule bore its own unique molecular identifier. TCRdb recomputed calls from the 5' RACE reads with MiXCR, one row per CDR3 protein. The sample lists about 38,000 distinct CDR3 sequences; around 7.5% were seen once. Documented time point: sample taken at primary tumor resection. The sequenced material consisted of unsorted whole RNA from tumor, nontumor lung or frozen PBMC. This clonotype was observed at least ten times. A clone one base away is much larger, so this may be a read error. The CDR3 spans 13 residues. Germline CDR1 and CDR2: MNHEY and SVGAGI.

The sequence derives from a male donor with early-stage non-small cell lung cancer. This specimen was PBMCs, taken at surgery. This chain uses TRBV6-5 with TRBJ1-5, with D unclear. CDR3 protein: CASSYSMDQPHHF. CDR3 bases: TGTGCCAGCAGTTACTCGATGGATCAGCCCCACCATTTT.